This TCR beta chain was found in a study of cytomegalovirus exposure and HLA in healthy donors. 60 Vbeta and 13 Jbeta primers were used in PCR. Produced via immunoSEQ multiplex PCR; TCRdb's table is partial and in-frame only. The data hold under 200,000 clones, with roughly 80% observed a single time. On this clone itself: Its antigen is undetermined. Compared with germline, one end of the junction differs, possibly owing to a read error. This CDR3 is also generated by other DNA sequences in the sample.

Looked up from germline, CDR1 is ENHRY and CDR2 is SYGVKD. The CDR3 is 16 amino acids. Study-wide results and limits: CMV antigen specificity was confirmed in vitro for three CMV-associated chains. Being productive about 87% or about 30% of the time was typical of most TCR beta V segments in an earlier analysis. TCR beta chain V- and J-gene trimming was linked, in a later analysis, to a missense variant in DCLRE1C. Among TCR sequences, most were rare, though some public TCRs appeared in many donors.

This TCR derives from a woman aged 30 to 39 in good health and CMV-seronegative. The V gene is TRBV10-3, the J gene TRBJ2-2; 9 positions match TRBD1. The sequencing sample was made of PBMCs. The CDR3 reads CAISESDRGLTGELFF. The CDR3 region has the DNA TGTGCCATCAGTGAGTCGGACAGGGGACTCACCGGGGAGCTGTTTTTC.